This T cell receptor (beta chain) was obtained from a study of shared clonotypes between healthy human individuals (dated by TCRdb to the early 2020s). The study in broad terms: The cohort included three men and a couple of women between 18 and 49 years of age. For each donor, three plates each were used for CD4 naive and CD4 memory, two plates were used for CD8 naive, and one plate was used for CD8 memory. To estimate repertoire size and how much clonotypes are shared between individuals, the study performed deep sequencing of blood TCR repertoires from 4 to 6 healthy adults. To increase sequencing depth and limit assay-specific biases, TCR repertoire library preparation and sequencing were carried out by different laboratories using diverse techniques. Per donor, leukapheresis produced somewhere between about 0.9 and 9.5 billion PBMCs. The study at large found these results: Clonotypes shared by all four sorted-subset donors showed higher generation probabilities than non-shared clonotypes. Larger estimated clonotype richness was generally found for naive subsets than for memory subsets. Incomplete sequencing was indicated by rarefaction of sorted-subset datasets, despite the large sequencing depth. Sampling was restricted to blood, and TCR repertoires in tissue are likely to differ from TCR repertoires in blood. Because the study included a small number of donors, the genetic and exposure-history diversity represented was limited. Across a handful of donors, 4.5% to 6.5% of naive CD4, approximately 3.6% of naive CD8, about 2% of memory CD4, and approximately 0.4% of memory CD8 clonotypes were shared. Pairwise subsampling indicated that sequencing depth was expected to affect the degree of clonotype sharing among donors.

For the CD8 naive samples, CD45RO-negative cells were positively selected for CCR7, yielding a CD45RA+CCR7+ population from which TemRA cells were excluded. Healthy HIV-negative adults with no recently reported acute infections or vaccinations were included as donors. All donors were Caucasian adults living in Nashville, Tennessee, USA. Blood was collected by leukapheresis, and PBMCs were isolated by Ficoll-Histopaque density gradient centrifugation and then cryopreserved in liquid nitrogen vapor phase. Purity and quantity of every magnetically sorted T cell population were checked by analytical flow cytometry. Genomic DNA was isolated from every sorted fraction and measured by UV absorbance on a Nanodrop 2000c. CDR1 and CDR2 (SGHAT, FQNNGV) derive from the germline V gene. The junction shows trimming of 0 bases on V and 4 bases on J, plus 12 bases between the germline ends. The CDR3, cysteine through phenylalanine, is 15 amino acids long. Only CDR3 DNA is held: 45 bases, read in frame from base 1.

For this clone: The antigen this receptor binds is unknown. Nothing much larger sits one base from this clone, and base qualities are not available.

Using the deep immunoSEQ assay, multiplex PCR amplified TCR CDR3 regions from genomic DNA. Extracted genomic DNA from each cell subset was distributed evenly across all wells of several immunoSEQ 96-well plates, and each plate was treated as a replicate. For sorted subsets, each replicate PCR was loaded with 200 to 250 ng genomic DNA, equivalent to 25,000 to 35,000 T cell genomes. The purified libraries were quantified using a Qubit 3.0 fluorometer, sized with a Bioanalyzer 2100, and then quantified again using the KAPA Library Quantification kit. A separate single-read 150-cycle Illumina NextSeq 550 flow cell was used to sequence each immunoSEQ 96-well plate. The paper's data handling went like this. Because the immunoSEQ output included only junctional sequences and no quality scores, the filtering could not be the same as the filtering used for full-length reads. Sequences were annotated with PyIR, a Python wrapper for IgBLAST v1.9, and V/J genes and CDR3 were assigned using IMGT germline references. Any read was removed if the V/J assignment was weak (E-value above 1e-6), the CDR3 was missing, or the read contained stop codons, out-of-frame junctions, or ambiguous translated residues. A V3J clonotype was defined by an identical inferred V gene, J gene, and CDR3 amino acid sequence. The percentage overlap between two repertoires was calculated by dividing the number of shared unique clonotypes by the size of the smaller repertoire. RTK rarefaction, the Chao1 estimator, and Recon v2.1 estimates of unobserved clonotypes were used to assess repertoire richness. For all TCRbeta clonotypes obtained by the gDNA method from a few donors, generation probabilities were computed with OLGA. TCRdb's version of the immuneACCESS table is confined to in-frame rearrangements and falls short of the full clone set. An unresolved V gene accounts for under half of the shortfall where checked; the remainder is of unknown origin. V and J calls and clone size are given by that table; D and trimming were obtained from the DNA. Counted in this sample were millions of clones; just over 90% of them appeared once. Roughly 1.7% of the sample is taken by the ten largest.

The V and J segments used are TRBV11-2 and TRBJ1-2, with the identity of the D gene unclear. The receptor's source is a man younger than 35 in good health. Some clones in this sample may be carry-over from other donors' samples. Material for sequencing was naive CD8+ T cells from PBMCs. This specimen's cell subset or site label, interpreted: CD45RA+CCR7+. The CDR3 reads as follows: CASSLDQGSLYGYTF. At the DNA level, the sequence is TGTGCCAGCAGCTTAGATCAAGGCAGCCTCTATGGCTACACCTTC.